Following are 17 T cell receptor beta chains from one sample sequenced in a study of CD8+ T cells in alopecia areata. Sequencing used cDNA as its template, made by extracting RNA and reverse transcribing it. Here immunoSEQ multiplex PCR was the method, and the copy in TCRdb shows in-frame clones only, minus some. This table holds around 100,000 clones, 41% found once. Material: CD4+ T cells sorted from blood. The receptor set was obtained from a human donor with alopecia areata.

Comment on this clone: A junction boundary mismatches the germline segment, possibly from a read error. The J gene is TRBJ2-1, the V gene TRBV7-9; D gene unclear. The CDR3 covers 14 residues. Germline CDR1 reads SEHNR; CDR2 reads FQNEAQ (reference sequence). This CDR3 is CASSPRTTYDEQFF. The CDR3 bases are TGTGCCAGCAGCCCTAGGACGACCTACGATGAGCAGTTCTTC.

This clone was counted only a few times. The rearrangement links TRBV7-9 to TRBJ2-7, with TRBD2 matching 9 bases. The length of the CDR3 is 15 residues. The V segment lost 1 base and the J segment 4 bases; nucleotides outside the gene matches: 5. The germline CDR1 and CDR2 sequences are SEHNR and FQNEAQ (reference sequence). The CDR3 region is CASSLGFTSGYEQYF. The CDR3 region has the DNA TGTGCCAGCAGCTTAGGTTTTACTAGCGGGTACGAGCAGTACTTC.

In this sample, this clone turned up a few times. This chain uses TRBV7-8 with TRBJ2-7, with 13 bases matching TRBD2. The germline V gene encodes CDR1 SGHVS and CDR2 FQNEAQ. Trimming at V came to 5 bases and at J to 5 bases, leaving 6 bases not matched to a gene. The CDR3 loop spans 15 amino acids. CDR3 sequence: CASSATSGRADEQYF. For the CDR3, the DNA is TGTGCCAGCAGCGCTACTAGCGGGAGGGCCGACGAGCAGTACTTC.

CDR3 coding DNA: TGTGCCAGCAGCGTACGGGCAGATCCAGATACGCAGTATTTT. Its translation: CASSVRADPDTQYF. The rearrangement joins TRBV9 to TRBJ2-3; no definite D call. Trimming stripped 1 base from V and 4 bases from J, with 10 bases between. The CDR3 runs 14 residues. The germline CDR1 and CDR2 sequences are SGDLS and YYNGEE.

This chain uses TRBV9 with TRBJ2-5, with D perhaps TRBD1 (6 bases). The better agreement between TRBJ2-7 and the DNA end casts doubt on the J call. CDR3 length: 14 amino acids. Germline CDR1 is SGDLS and CDR2 is YYNGEE. CDR3 sequence (DNA): TGTGCCAGCAGCGACAGGGTAACCTCCTACGAGCAGTACTTC. Translated: CASSDRVTSYEQYF.

The chain recombines TRBV6-6 with TRBJ1-1; 7 bases agree with TRBD1. The ends lost 3 bases at V and 4 bases at J; junction bases unmatched: 5. The CDR3 has 14 residues. Germline lookup yields CDR1 MNHNY and CDR2 SVGAGI (reference sequence). The DNA for the CDR3 is TGTGCCAGCAGTTATGAACAGGGGATCACTGAAGCTTTCTTT. Its translation is CASSYEQGITEAFF.

V is TRBV30 and J is TRBJ2-2; D is ambiguous. Deletions cut 3 bases from V and 1 base from J, with 6 bases between. Per the germline V gene, CDR1 is GTSNPN and CDR2 is SVGIG (reference sequence). The CDR3 runs 13 residues. The chain's CDR3 is CAWREQNTGELFF. The CDR3 DNA reads TGTGCCTGGAGGGAACAGAACACCGGGGAGCTGTTTTTT. The variable domain in full, with the rest retrieved from reference TRBV30 and TRBJ2-2, is SQTIHQWPATLVQPVGSPLSLECTVEGTSNPNLYWYRQAAGRGLQLLFYSVGIGQISSEVPQNLSASRPQDRQFILSSKKLLLSDSGFYLCAWREQNTGELFFGEGSRLTVL.

The rearrangement uses TRBV18 and TRBJ1-2; the match to TRBD1 covers 7 bases. The CDR3 is made up of 14 amino acids. Trimming took 6 bases from V and 5 from J; bases not matched to a gene: 9. Germline CDR1 is KGHSH and CDR2 is LQKENI. CDR3: CASSSARGEYGYTF. The CDR3 nucleotides are TGTGCCAGCTCTTCGGCCAGGGGGGAATATGGCTACACCTTC.

To note about this clone: Sequence at one end of the junction differs from germline and may be a read error. The chain joins TRBV29-1 to TRBJ1-6; 7 positions match TRBD1. CDR3 length: 13 amino acids. Germline CDR1 and CDR2: SQVTM and ANQGSEA. The DNA of the CDR3 is TGCAGCGTTGGACAGGGCTATGATTCACCCCTCCACTTT. Translation: CSVGQGYDSPLHF.

This clone occurred a few times. This chain connects TRBV29-1 to TRBJ2-7; the D gene is possibly TRBD1 (5 bases). The ends were cut back, 4 bases at V and 4 bases at J, with 17 bases in the middle. Germline V gives CDR1 SQVTM, CDR2 ANQGSEA. The CDR3 covers 14 residues. CDR3 loop: CSVVAGPNYYEQYF. As DNA, the CDR3 is TGCAGCGTTGTAGCAGGGCCAAATTATTACGAGCAGTACTTC.

This clone was counted a few times. The chain carries TRBV18 and TRBJ2-7; the match to TRBD1 covers 9 bases. The germline V gene encodes CDR1 KGHSH and CDR2 LQKENI. The CDR3 is made up of 14 amino acids. Trimming took 6 bases from V and 4 from J; bases not matched to a gene: 7. CDR3 coding DNA: TGTGCCAGCTCCAGGGACAGGGAGGGATACGAGCAGTACTTC. It translates to CASSRDREGYEQYF. The full variable domain, completed using reference TRBV18 and TRBJ2-7, is NAGVMQNPRHLVRRRGQEARLRCSPMKGHSHVYWYRQLPEEGLKFMVYLQKENIIDESGMPKERFSAEFPKEGPSILRIQQVVRGDSAAYFCASSRDREGYEQYFGPGTRLTVT.

This clone has only a few counts. The rearrangement links TRBV29-1 to TRBJ1-1; maybe TRBD1 (6 bases). CDR1 and CDR2 from the germline V gene are SQVTM and ANQGSEA. V was clipped by 7 bases and J by 2 bases, with 14 bases between them. The CDR3 loop spans 13 amino acids. This chain's CDR3 is CSATDRYNTEAFF. The CDR3 coding sequence is TGCAGCGCCACTGACAGGTACAACACTGAAGCTTTCTTT.

The rearrangement links TRBV7-2 to TRBJ2-7, with D possibly being TRBD2 (5 bases). This CDR3 spans 15 amino acids. V was shortened by 5 bases and J by 0 bases, with 14 bases between the two germline ends. In germline, CDR1 is SGHTA, CDR2 FQGNSA. In DNA form, the CDR3 reads TGTGCCAGCAGCCTCGACTGGAGGTTCTCCTACGAGCAGTACTTC. It translates to CASSLDWRFSYEQYF.

V gene TRBV6-5 combines with J gene TRBJ2-1; 10 bases agree with TRBD2. The V gene's germline CDR1 is MNHEY and CDR2 SVGAGI. Losses at the gene ends were 6 bases for V and 8 bases for J; bases not matched to a gene: 10. CDR3 length equals 15 residues. The CDR3 region is CASRTSGRANHEQFF. CDR3 bases: TGTGCCAGCAGGACCAGCGGGAGGGCGAACCATGAGCAGTTCTTC.

This chain uses TRBV29-1 with TRBJ2-1; D is unclear. CDR3 length equals 15 residues. Germline CDR1 SQVTM, CDR2 ANQGSEA. Trimming left V 3 bases short and J 9 bases short, with 21 bases between. The CDR3 loop reads CSVELPRLGVREQFF. The CDR3 region has the DNA TGCAGCGTTGAGTTACCCCGGTTAGGTGTACGTGAGCAGTTCTTC.

The chain employs TRBV27 and TRBJ2-7, with 9 bases matching TRBD1. This CDR3 contains 15 residues. The germline CDR1 and CDR2 sequences are MNHEY and SMNVEV (reference sequence). J gave up 1 base and V 5 bases, and 6 bases lay outside the gene matches. The DNA for the CDR3 is TGTGCCAGCAGTGCAACCGGGACAGGGTCCTACGAGCAGTACTTC. This codes for CASSATGTGSYEQYF.

This sequence joins TRBV6-6 and TRBJ1-2, with 7 nucleotides matching TRBD1. Germline assignment: CDR1 MNHNY and CDR2 SVGAGI (reference sequence). Losses at the gene ends were 0 bases for V and 5 bases for J; bases not matched to a gene: 9. The CDR3 extends over 16 amino acids. CDR3 protein: CASSYSSRGGFYGYTF. CDR3 sequence (DNA): TGTGCCAGCAGTTACTCGAGCAGGGGGGGATTTTATGGCTACACCTTC.